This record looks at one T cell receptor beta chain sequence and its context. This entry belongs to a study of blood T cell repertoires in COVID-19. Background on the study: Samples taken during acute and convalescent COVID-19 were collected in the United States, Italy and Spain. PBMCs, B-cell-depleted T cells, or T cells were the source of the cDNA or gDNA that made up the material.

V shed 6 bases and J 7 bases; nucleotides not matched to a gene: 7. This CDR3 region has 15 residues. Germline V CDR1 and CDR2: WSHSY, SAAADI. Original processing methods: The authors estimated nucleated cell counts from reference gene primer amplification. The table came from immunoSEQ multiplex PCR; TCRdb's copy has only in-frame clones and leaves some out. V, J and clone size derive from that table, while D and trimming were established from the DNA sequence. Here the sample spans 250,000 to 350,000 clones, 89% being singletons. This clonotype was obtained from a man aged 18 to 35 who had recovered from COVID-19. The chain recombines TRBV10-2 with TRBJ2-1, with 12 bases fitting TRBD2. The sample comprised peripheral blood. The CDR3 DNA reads TGCGCCAGCAGACTTCTAGCGGGAGGGCCTAATGAGCAGTTCTTC. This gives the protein CASRLLAGGPNEQFF.